This entry lists 18 T cell receptor beta chains sequenced from one sample in a study of blood T cell repertoires in COVID-19. Clones were read by immunoSEQ multiplex PCR, and TCRdb kept only the in-frame ones, dropping some. The data hold approximately 58,000 clones, with roughly four fifths observed a single time. Sequencing used peripheral blood. The receptors originated from a man aged 60 to 69 with COVID-19, enrolled during active disease.

The CDR3 region is CASSLGGSGHGKDTQYF. For the CDR3, the DNA is TGTGCCAGCAGCTTAGGAGGTAGCGGGCACGGGAAAGATACGCAGTATTTT. The rearrangement joins TRBV7-2 to TRBJ2-3; TRBD2 aligns across 7 bases. This CDR3 is 17 amino acids long. CDR1 is SGHTA and CDR2 is FQGNSA in the germline V gene. V dropped 1 base and J dropped 5; count of bases not matched to a gene: 12.

The CDR3: CASQGAYGYTF. The CDR3 nucleotides are TGTGCCAGCCAGGGGGCCTATGGCTACACCTTC. The J gene is TRBJ1-2, the V gene TRBV6-5, with TRBD1 matching over 8 bases. CDR1 is MNHEY and CDR2 is SVGAGI in the germline V gene. Trimming cost V 8 bases and J 4 bases; bases outside gene matches: 0. CDR3 length equals 11 residues.

The rearrangement links TRBV15 to TRBJ1-1; D unclear. The length of the CDR3 is 14 residues. Trimming left V 3 bases short and J 2 bases short, with 10 bases between. CDR1 is LNHNV, CDR2 YYDKDF, per germline (reference sequence). The CDR3 protein is CATSRFGSNTEAFF. The CDR3 DNA reads TGTGCCACCAGCAGGTTTGGGAGTAACACTGAAGCTTTCTTT.

The chain uses TRBV11-3 and TRBJ2-5, with 8 bases lining up with TRBD1. The CDR3 totals 16 residues. The V gene end was trimmed by 5 bases and the J gene end by 4 bases; junction bases not matched to a gene: 12. The germline gives CDR1 SGHNT, CDR2 YENEEA. The CDR3 sequence: CASSPKDRGLGETQYF. The DNA of the CDR3 is TGTGCCAGCAGCCCAAAAGACAGGGGATTGGGAGAGACCCAGTACTTC.

This chain joins TRBV11-2 and TRBJ1-1, with no clear D. This CDR3 comprises 15 residues. V lost 2 bases, J lost 4 bases, and 14 bases lay in between. Germline CDR1 and CDR2: SGHAT and FQNNGV. The CDR3 loop is CASSLPPTRLTEAFF. The CDR3 DNA sequence: TGTGCCAGCAGCTTACCACCCACGCGACTCACTGAAGCTTTCTTT.

This clone was picked up one time. The chain recombines TRBV9 with TRBJ1-2; D unresolved. Germline V gives CDR1 SGDLS, CDR2 YYNGEE. Trimming removed 0 bases from V and 4 bases from J, with 4 bases in between. The CDR3 extends over 12 amino acids. CDR3 loop: CASSVAGYGYTF. CDR3 bases: TGTGCCAGCAGCGTAGCAGGCTATGGCTACACCTTC.

This sequence joins TRBV30 and TRBJ2-5; 13 nucleotides match TRBD2. V lost 6 bases, J lost 4 bases, and 8 bases stayed unmatched. Germline V CDR1 and CDR2: GTSNPN, SVGIG (reference sequence). The CDR3 consists of 15 residues. The CDR3 DNA is TGTGCCTGCCCCACTAGCGGGGGGGCCAGAGAGACCCAGTACTTC. Translation: CACPTSGGARETQYF.

J is TRBJ2-3 and V is TRBV2, with 7 positions matching TRBD2. From germline, CDR1 is SNHLY and CDR2 FYNNEI. CDR3 size: 15 residues. Germline trimming cut 8 bases from V and 6 bases from J; bases unmatched to any gene: 14. The CDR3 coding sequence is TGTGCCAGCGCGGGGGACGGAACGCAAACGGATACGCAGTATTTT. This gives the protein CASAGDGTQTDTQYF.

This chain uses TRBV6-5 with TRBJ2-7; TRBD1 matches 7 bases. There are 13 residues in the CDR3. In germline, CDR1 is MNHEY, CDR2 SVGAGI. The V gene end was trimmed by 6 bases and the J gene end by 6 bases; junction bases not matched to a gene: 8. DNA for the CDR3: TGTGCCAGCAGCTTTAAACAGGGGTCCGAGCAGTACTTC. This encodes CASSFKQGSEQYF.

The J gene is TRBJ2-3, the V gene TRBV29-1; 8 bases are shared with TRBD1. Germline CDR1 reads SQVTM; CDR2 reads ANQGSEA. This CDR3 contains 14 residues. V lost 7 bases and J lost 0; bases outside the gene matches: 6. The CDR3 bases are TGCAGCGCCCGGACAGGGAGCAGCACAGATACGCAGTATTTT. Its translation: CSARTGSSTDTQYF.

V is TRBV19 and J is TRBJ2-2, with 8 bases lining up with TRBD1. Germline-derived CDR1 and CDR2 are LNHDA and SQIVND (reference sequence). The J segment lost 5 bases and the V segment lost 3 bases, leaving 8 bases of the junction unmatched. CDR3 length: 16 residues. The CDR3 here is CASSIKGQVGTGELFF. In DNA form, the CDR3 reads TGTGCCAGTAGTATTAAGGGACAGGTGGGGACCGGGGAGCTGTTTTTT.

This chain connects TRBV4-1 to TRBJ2-1, with D tentatively TRBD2 (6 bases). V lost 4 bases and J lost 4, with 11 bases in between. CDR1 is MGHRA, CDR2 YSYEKL, per germline. This CDR3 region has 14 residues. CDR3 region: CASSLALAYNEQFF. CDR3 nucleotide sequence: TGCGCCAGCAGCCTCGCCCTAGCGTACAATGAGCAGTTCTTC.

The chain recombines TRBV6-5 with TRBJ1-2; 9 bases match TRBD1. Trimming removed 8 bases from V and 8 bases from J; junction bases left unmatched: 12. Germline V gene lookup returns CDR1 MNHEY and CDR2 SVGAGI. The CDR3 has 14 residues. This CDR3 reads CASLAVGTGRGYTF. CDR3 in DNA: TGTGCCAGCTTAGCTGTGGGGACAGGGAGAGGCTACACCTTC.

The chain recombines TRBV7-2 with TRBJ2-7; no definite D call. CDR1 and CDR2 from the germline V gene are SGHTA and FQGNSA. The CDR3 consists of 14 residues. Trimming took off 5 bases at V and 5 bases at J, with 16 bases between the two ends. The CDR3 sequence is CASSHDMVKDEQYF. The CDR3, as DNA: TGTGCCAGCAGCCATGACATGGTCAAGGACGAGCAGTACTTC.

The chain has TRBV3-1 (or the pseudogene TRBV3-2) and TRBJ1-2, with 8 bases lining up with TRBD1. From germline, CDR1 is LGHDT and CDR2 YNNKEL (reference sequence). This CDR3 spans 15 amino acids. The V and J ends lost 1 base and 6 bases, in that order; junction bases with no gene match: 7. The DNA for the CDR3 is TGTGCCAGCAGCCAAGTGGCGACAGGGGCGGATGGCTACACCTTC. Residues: CASSQVATGADGYTF.

The J gene is TRBJ1-2, the V gene TRBV5-6; TRBD1 matches 8 bases. CDR3 length: 15 amino acids. Looked up from germline, CDR1 is SGHDT and CDR2 is YYEEEE. J gave up 0 bases and V 4 bases, and 5 bases lay outside the gene matches. As DNA, the CDR3 is TGTGCCAGCAGCGGGACAGGTGACCCTAACTATGGCTACACCTTC. Residues: CASSGTGDPNYGYTF. Together with reference TRBV5-6 and TRBJ1-2, the CDR3 gives the full variable domain: DAGVTQSPTHLIKTRGQQVTLRCSPKSGHDTVSWYQQALGQGPQFIFQYYEEEERQRGNFPDRFSGHQFPNYSSELNVNALLLGDSALYLCASSGTGDPNYGYTFGSGTRLTVV.

In nucleotides, the CDR3 is TGTGCCACCAGCAGAGAGGCTGACACCTCTGGAAACACCATATATTTT. Translating it yields CATSREADTSGNTIYF. The chain recombines TRBV15 with TRBJ1-3, with D uncertain. V lost 0 bases and J 0 bases, leaving 9 bases between the germline ends. This CDR3 spans 16 amino acids. In germline, CDR1 is LNHNV, CDR2 YYDKDF (reference sequence).

This clone has just one count. The chain recombines TRBV4-1 with TRBJ2-5; 7 nucleotides line up with TRBD1. This CDR3 is 14 amino acids long. Trimming at V came to 0 bases and at J to 5 bases, leaving 3 bases not matched to a gene. The V gene's germline CDR1 is MGHRA and CDR2 YSYEKL. The CDR3 DNA sequence: TGCGCCAGCAGCCAAGAGACAGGGAAGGAGACCCAGTACTTC. This translates into CASSQETGKETQYF.